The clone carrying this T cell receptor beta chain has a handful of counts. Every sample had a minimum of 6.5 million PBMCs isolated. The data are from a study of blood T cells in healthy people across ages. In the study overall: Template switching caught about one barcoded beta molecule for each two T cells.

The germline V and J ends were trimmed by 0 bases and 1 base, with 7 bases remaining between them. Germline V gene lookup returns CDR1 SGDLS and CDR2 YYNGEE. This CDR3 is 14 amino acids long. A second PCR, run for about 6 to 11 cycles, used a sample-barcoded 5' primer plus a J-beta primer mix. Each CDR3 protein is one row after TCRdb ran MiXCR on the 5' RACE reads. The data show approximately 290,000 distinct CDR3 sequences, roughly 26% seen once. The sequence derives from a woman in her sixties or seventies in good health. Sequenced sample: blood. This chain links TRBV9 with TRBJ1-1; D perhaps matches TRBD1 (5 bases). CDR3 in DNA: TGTGCCAGCAGCGTAGCCCAGGGGAACACTGAAGCTTTCTTT. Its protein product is CASSVAQGNTEAFF.